The clone carrying this T cell receptor beta chain came up a few times. A single record per CDR3 protein comes from TCRdb applying MiXCR to the reads. The profile covers under 800,000 distinct CDR3 sequences, with 24% appearing a single time and under 8.5% taken by the ten largest. The data belong to a study of T cell repertoires in cytomegalovirus infection. Germline values: CDR1 MNHEY, CDR2 SVGAGI. This CDR3 has 16 residues. J gave up 4 bases and V 2 bases, and 6 bases lay outside the gene matches. The source of this sequence is a human donor in good health (CMV status not recorded). Some clones in this sample may be carry-over from other donors' samples. The chain uses TRBV6-5 and TRBJ2-3; TRBD2 matches at 10 bases. The sample comprised CD8+ T cells from PBMCs. CDR3 DNA: TGTGCCAGCAGTTACCAGAGCGGGGGGGCCCCAGATACGCAGTATTTT. Translating gives CASSYQSGGAPDTQYF.